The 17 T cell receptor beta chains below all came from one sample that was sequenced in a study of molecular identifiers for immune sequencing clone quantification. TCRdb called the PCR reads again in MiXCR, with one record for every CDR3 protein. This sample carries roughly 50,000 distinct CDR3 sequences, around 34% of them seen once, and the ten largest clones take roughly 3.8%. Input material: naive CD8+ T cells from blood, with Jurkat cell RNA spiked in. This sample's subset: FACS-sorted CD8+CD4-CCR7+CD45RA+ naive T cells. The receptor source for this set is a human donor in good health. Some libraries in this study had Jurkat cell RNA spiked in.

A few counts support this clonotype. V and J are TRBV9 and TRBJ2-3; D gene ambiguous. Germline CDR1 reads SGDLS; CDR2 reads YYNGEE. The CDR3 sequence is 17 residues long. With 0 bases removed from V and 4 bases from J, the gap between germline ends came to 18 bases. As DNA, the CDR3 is TGTGCCAGCAGCGTAGGCATTGCACTCCGTGCGGCAGATACGCAGTATTTT. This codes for CASSVGIALRAADTQYF.

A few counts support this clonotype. DNA for the CDR3: TGTGCCAGCAGCGTAGTGCCGGGTAGCTCCTACGAGCAGTACTTC. As protein: CASSVVPGSSYEQYF. The chain has TRBV9 and TRBJ2-7; D remains unclear. Germline loops: CDR1 SGDLS, CDR2 YYNGEE. The germline V and J ends were trimmed by 0 bases and 0 bases, with 10 bases remaining between them. This CDR3 has 15 residues.

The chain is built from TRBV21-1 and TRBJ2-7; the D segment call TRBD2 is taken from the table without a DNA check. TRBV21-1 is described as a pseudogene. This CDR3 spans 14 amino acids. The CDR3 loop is CASSKTSGKYEQYF. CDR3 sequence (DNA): TGTGCCAGCAGCAAGACTAGCGGGAAGTACGAGCAGTACTTC.

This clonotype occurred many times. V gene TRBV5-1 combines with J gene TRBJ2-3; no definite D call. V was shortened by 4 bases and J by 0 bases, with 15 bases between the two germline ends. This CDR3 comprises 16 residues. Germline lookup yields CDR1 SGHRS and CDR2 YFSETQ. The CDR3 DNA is TGCGCCAGCAGCCCCTACAGAAAAACTAGCACAGATACGCAGTATTTT. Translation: CASSPYRKTSTDTQYF.

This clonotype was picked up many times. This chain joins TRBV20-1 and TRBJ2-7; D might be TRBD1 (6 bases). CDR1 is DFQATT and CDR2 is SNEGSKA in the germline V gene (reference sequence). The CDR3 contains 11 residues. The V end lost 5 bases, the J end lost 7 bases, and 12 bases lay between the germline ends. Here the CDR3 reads CSAPRGLEQYF. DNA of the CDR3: TGCAGTGCTCCCAGGGGCTTAGAGCAGTACTTC.

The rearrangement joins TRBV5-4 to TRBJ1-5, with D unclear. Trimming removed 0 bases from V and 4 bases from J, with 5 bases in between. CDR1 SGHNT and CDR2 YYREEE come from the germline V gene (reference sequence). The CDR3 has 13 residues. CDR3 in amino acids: CASSLDNNQPQHF. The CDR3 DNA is TGTGCCAGCAGCTTGGACAATAATCAGCCCCAGCATTTT.

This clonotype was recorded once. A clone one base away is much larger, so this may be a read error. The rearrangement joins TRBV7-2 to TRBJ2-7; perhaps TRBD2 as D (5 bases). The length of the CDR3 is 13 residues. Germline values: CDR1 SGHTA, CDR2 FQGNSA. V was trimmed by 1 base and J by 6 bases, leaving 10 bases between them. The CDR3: CASSLDRGIEQYF. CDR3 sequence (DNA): TGTGCCAGCAGCTTAGATCGGGGTATCGAGCAGTACTTC.

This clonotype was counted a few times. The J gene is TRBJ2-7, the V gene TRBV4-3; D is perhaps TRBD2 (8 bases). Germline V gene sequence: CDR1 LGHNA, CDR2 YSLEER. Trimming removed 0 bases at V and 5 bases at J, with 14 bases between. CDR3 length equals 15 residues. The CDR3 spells CASSQEIAGQHEQYF. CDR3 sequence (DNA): TGCGCCAGCAGCCAAGAAATAGCGGGACAGCACGAGCAGTACTTC.

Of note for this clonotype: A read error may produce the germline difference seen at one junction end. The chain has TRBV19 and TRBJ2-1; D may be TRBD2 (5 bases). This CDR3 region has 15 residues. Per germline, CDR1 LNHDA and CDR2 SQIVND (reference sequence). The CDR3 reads CASNHFSGSYKEQFF. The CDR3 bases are TGTGCCAGTAACCACTTTAGTGGGAGCTACAAAGAGCAGTTCTTC.

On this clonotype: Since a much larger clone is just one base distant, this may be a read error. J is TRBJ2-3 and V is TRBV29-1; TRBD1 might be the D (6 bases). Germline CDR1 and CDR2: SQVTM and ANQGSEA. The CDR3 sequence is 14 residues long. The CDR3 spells CGAPGTLSTDTQYF. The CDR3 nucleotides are TGCGGCGCCCCCGGGACACTCAGCACAGATACGCAGTATTTT.

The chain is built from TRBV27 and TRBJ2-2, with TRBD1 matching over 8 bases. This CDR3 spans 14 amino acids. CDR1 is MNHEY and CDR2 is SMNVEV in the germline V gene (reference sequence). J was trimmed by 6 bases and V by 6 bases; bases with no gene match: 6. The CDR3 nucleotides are TGTGCCAGCAGGGACAGGGAAATGGCCGGGGAGCTGTTTTTT. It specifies CASRDREMAGELFF.

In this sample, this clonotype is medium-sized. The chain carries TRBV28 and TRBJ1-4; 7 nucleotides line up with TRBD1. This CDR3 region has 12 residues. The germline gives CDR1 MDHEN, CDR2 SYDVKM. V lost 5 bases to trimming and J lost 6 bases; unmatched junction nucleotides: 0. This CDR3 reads CASSQGDEKLFF. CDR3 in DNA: TGTGCCAGCAGTCAGGGGGATGAAAAACTGTTTTTT.

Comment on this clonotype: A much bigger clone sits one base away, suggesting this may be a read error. Here the CDR3 DNA reads TGTGCCAGCAGTTACCGCGTCACAGGGGCCTACGAGCAGTACTTC. Protein: CASSYRVTGAYEQYF. The rearrangement uses TRBV6-6 and TRBJ2-7; 7 bases are shared with TRBD1. V lost 2 bases to trimming and J lost 2 bases; unmatched junction nucleotides: 6. The CDR3 is 15 amino acids. CDR1 MNHNY and CDR2 SVGAGI come from the germline V gene (reference sequence).

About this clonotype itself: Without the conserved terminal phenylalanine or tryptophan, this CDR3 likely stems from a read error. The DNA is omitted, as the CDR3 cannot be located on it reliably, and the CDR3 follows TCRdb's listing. The CDR3 protein is CASSGLAGGGDTLYC. The chain employs TRBV6-6 and TRBJ2-3; TRBD2, the table's D call, was not compared with the DNA. Germline V gene data show CDR1 as MNHNY and CDR2 as SVGAGI (reference sequence). Including both end residues, the CDR3 is 15 amino acids long.

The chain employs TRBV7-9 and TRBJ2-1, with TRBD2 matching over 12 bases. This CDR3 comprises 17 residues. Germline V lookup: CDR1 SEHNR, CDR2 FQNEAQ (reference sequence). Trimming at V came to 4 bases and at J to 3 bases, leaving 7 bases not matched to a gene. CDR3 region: CASSSRTSGVYYNEQFF. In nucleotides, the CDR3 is TGTGCCAGCAGCTCTCGGACTAGCGGGGTTTACTACAATGAGCAGTTCTTC.

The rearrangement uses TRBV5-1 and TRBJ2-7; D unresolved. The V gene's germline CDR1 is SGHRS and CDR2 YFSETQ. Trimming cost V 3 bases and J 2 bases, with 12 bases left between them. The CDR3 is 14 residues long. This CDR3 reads CASSSPEQTYEQYF. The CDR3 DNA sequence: TGCGCCAGCAGCTCCCCGGAACAAACCTACGAGCAGTACTTC.

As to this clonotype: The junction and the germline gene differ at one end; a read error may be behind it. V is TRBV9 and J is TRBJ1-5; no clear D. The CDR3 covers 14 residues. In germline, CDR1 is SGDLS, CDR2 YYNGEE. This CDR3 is CATSVGSGNQPQHF. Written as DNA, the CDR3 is TGTGCCACCAGCGTAGGGAGTGGCAATCAGCCCCAGCATTTT.